This passage covers 26 T cell receptor beta chains from one sample sequenced in a study of blood T cells in healthy people across ages. Combining a sample-barcoded 5' primer with a J-beta primer mix, a second PCR ran for roughly 7 to 12 cycles. TCRdb reanalysed the 5' RACE reads using MiXCR and keeps one entry per CDR3 protein. The table includes around 1,700,000 distinct CDR3 sequences, under 30% detected once. The sequencing input was blood. The receptors come from a woman aged 25 to 39 in good health.

The J gene is TRBJ1-1, the V gene TRBV19; D perhaps matches TRBD1 (5 bases). Germline V CDR1 and CDR2: LNHDA, SQIVND (reference sequence). CDR3 length equals 12 residues. CDR3 sequence reads: CASLREGTEAFF. The CDR3 DNA is TGTGCTAGCCTCCGGGAGGGGACTGAAGCTTTCTTT.

Notes on this clonotype: This clone may be a read error of a much larger clone one base away. The rearrangement uses TRBV2 and TRBJ2-1; D is ambiguous. Trimming stripped 8 bases from V and 0 bases from J, with 11 bases between. This CDR3 region has 14 residues. The germline gives CDR1 SNHLY, CDR2 FYNNEI. As DNA, the CDR3 is TGTGCCAGCGGTGTTGTGAGCTCCTACAATGAGCAGTTCTTC. Encoded protein: CASGVVSSYNEQFF.

Turning to this clonotype: A much more abundant neighbour one base away suggests this may be a read error. This CDR3 is CASSRGQSIDYTF. In nucleotides, the CDR3 is TGTGCCAGCAGCCGAGGACAGTCTATAGACTACACCTTC. The chain uses TRBV7-6 and TRBJ1-2; D perhaps matches TRBD1 (6 bases). CDR1 is SGHVS and CDR2 is FNYEAQ in the germline V gene. V was cut by 5 bases and J by 10 bases, with 17 bases left in between. The CDR3 sequence is 13 residues long.

Of note for this clonotype: A much larger clone is a single base away; this may be a read error. The chain has TRBV18 and TRBJ2-7; D is possibly TRBD1 (5 bases). Germline-derived CDR1 and CDR2 are KGHSH and LQKENI. Deletions cut 2 bases from V and 5 bases from J, with 16 bases between. There are 15 residues in the CDR3. The CDR3: CASSPGSGNVDEQYF. The CDR3 coding sequence is TGTGCCAGCTCACCAGGCTCAGGGAATGTCGACGAGCAGTACTTC. The full variable domain, its missing parts supplied by reference TRBV18 and TRBJ2-7, is NAGVMQNPRHLVRRRGQEARLRCSPMKGHSHVYWYRQLPEEGLKFMVYLQKENIIDESGMPKERFSAEFPKEGPSILRIQQVVRGDSAAYFCASSPGSGNVDEQYFGPGTRLTVT.

The rearrangement uses TRBV7-7 and TRBJ2-7, with a weak D call TRBD1 (5 bases). Per germline, CDR1 SSHAT and CDR2 FNYEAQ (reference sequence). Trimming removed 7 bases at V and 3 bases at J, with 19 bases between. The CDR3 is made up of 15 amino acids. The CDR3 DNA follows: TGTGCCAGCAATCCGAAGACGGCGCAGGGCTACGAGCAGTACTTC. It specifies CASNPKTAQGYEQYF.

The table lists this clonotype with a few counts. The CDR3 nucleotides read TGTGCCAGCTCACCAACGGTTCCGGGGGCCTCCTACGAGCAGTACTTC. This translates into CASSPTVPGASYEQYF. This chain uses TRBV18 with TRBJ2-7; D possibly uses TRBD1 or TRBD2 (6 bases each). V shed 2 bases and J shed 0 bases, with 14 bases lying between them. The CDR3 contains 16 residues. CDR1 and CDR2 (germline): KGHSH, LQKENI.

This clonotype was counted ten times or more. The chain is built from TRBV29-1 and TRBJ2-4; D is unclear. Germline V gene data show CDR1 as SQVTM and CDR2 as ANQGSEA. The CDR3 length is 11 residues. Trimming left V 4 bases short and J 6 bases short, with 7 bases between. The CDR3, as DNA: TGCAGCGTTGGCGACCTAAACATTCAGTACTTC. Encoded protein: CSVGDLNIQYF. Combining the CDR3 with reference TRBV29-1 and TRBJ2-4 gives the whole variable domain SAVISQKPSRDICQRGTSLTIQCQVDSQVTMMFWYRQQPGQSLTLIATANQGSEATYESGFVIDKFPISRPNLTFSTLTVSNMSPEDSSIYLCSVGDLNIQYFGAGTRLSVL.

The chain recombines TRBV20-1 with TRBJ2-7, with 9 nucleotides matching TRBD2. The germline CDR1 and CDR2 sequences are DFQATT and SNEGSKA (reference sequence). The CDR3 extends over 13 amino acids. V was clipped by 3 bases and J by 7 bases; unmatched bases: 7. CDR3: CSASRPSGMEQYF. Here the CDR3 DNA reads TGCAGTGCTAGTCGTCCTAGCGGGATGGAGCAGTACTTC.

The sample holds a few counts of this clonotype. The rearrangement joins TRBV25-1 to TRBJ1-2; tentative D call: TRBD1 (5 bases). V lost 3 bases, J lost 4 bases, and 12 bases lay in between. Germline CDR1 and CDR2: MGHDK and SYGVNS. This CDR3 has 14 residues. CDR3 amino acids: CASSDGGSAYGYTF. CDR3 DNA: TGTGCCAGCAGTGACGGGGGATCTGCCTATGGCTACACCTTC.

This clonotype was seen only a few times. This chain links TRBV5-1 with TRBJ2-3; a weak D match, TRBD2 (5 bases). CDR3 size: 14 residues. V was clipped by 7 bases and J by 2 bases, with 14 bases between them. Germline CDR1 SGHRS, CDR2 YFSETQ. The CDR3 region has the DNA TGCGCCAGCTATGCGGAGGCGACCACAGATACGCAGTATTTT. This translates into CASYAEATTDTQYF.

This clonotype was observed a handful of times. The rearrangement joins TRBV6-1 to TRBJ1-1; D is uncertain. Germline-derived CDR1 and CDR2 are MNHNS and SASEGT. CDR3 size: 14 residues. Trimming removed 7 bases from V and 4 bases from J, with 16 bases in between. The CDR3 here is CASTLWEMSTEAFF. The CDR3 DNA follows: TGTGCCAGCACCTTATGGGAGATGAGCACTGAAGCTTTCTTT.

V usage is TRBV7-2 and J usage is TRBJ1-5; D is perhaps TRBD1 (5 bases). Between the trimmed V and J ends, which lost 5 bases and 3 bases, there was a span of 11 bases. Germline CDR1 and CDR2: SGHTA and FQGNSA. The CDR3 totals 14 residues. CDR3 protein: CASSAEGSNQPQHF. The CDR3 bases are TGTGCCAGCAGCGCGGAGGGGTCCAATCAGCCCCAGCATTTT.

The chain joins TRBV30 to TRBJ2-4; D not certain. The CDR3 spans 13 residues. Looked up from germline, CDR1 is GTSNPN and CDR2 is SVGIG (reference sequence). Between the trimmed V and J ends, which lost 2 bases and 7 bases, there was a span of 12 bases. CDR3 DNA sequence: TGTGCCTGGAGTATAACTAAATGGAACATTCAGTACTTC. Protein product: CAWSITKWNIQYF.

This chain connects TRBV6-5 to TRBJ2-1; 9 nucleotides agree with TRBD2. Germline loops: CDR1 MNHEY, CDR2 SVGAGI. The CDR3 loop spans 12 amino acids. Trimming removed 5 bases from V and 8 bases from J; junction bases left unmatched: 1. The DNA of the CDR3 is TGTGCCAGCAGTGAGCGGGAGGATGAGCAGTTCTTC. It encodes CASSEREDEQFF.

This clonotype was observed a handful of times. The chain joins TRBV5-1 to TRBJ2-2, with TRBD2 as a possible D gene (6 bases). Germline CDR1 SGHRS, CDR2 YFSETQ. The CDR3 totals 16 residues. Trimming cost V 1 base and J 0 bases, with 10 bases left between them. The CDR3 DNA reads TGCGCCAGCAGCTTGTTTGCGGGGTCGAACACCGGGGAGCTGTTTTTT. It translates to CASSLFAGSNTGELFF. Based on the CDR3 plus reference TRBV5-1 and TRBJ2-2, the full variable domain is KAGVTQTPRYLIKTRGQQVTLSCSPISGHRSVSWYQQTPGQGLQFLFEYFSETQRNKGNFPGRFSGRQFSNSRSEMNVSTLELGDSALYLCASSLFAGSNTGELFFGEGSRLTVL.

There are a few counts of this clonotype. V is TRBV20-1 and J is TRBJ2-2; TRBD2 matches 9 bases. V was pared by 3 bases and J by 7 bases, with 6 bases of the junction left unmatched. Germline CDR1 and CDR2: DFQATT and SNEGSKA (reference sequence). The CDR3 has 14 residues. This CDR3 reads CSASRTSVNGELFF. CDR3 nucleotides: TGCAGTGCTAGCCGGACTAGCGTTAACGGGGAGCTGTTTTTT.

The rearrangement uses TRBV6-2 or TRBV6-3 and TRBJ2-7, with D possibly being TRBD2 (6 bases). The CDR3 loop spans 13 amino acids. The V gene's germline CDR1 is MNHEY and CDR2 SVGEGT. V lost 8 bases and J 5 bases, leaving 16 bases between the germline ends. CDR3 coding DNA: TGTGCCAGCCGGAGGGGCAGCCAGGACGAGCAGTACTTC. Translated, it gives CASRRGSQDEQYF.

This chain connects TRBV20-1 to TRBJ1-1; 8 bases map to TRBD1. The V segment lost 0 bases and the J segment 5 bases; nucleotides outside the gene matches: 8. There are 15 residues in the CDR3. Germline CDR1 DFQATT, CDR2 SNEGSKA (reference sequence). CDR3 sequence (DNA): TGCAGTGCTAGAGATTGGACAGGGCGGAATACTGAAGCTTTCTTT. Encoded protein: CSARDWTGRNTEAFF.

The V gene is TRBV10-1, the J gene TRBJ2-1, with 7 nucleotides matching TRBD2. V dropped 3 bases and J dropped 7; count of bases not matched to a gene: 12. The CDR3 is made up of 16 amino acids. Germline assignment: CDR1 WNHNN and CDR2 SYGVQD (reference sequence). Written as DNA, the CDR3 is TGCGCCAGCAGTGAACCAAGCGGGAAAAAAGAGAATGAGCAGTTCTTC. Translated: CASSEPSGKKENEQFF.

A remark on this clonotype: One base away lies a much larger clone, so this may be a sequencing read error. The chain carries TRBV6-6 and TRBJ2-4; 14 bases line up with TRBD2. The CDR3 runs to 17 residues. V was pared by 5 bases and J by 13 bases, with 16 bases of the junction left unmatched. CDR1 MNHNY and CDR2 SVGAGI come from the germline V gene (reference sequence). In DNA form, the CDR3 reads TGTGCCAGCAGTAATACCCGGACTAGCGGGGGGTACAATGAGCAGTACTTC. Translation gives CASSNTRTSGGYNEQYF.

V and J are TRBV28 and TRBJ1-1; possibly TRBD1 for D (6 bases). The germline V and J ends were trimmed by 3 bases and 11 bases, with 13 bases remaining between them. Per germline, CDR1 MDHEN and CDR2 SYDVKM. This CDR3 has 12 amino acids. The CDR3 region has the DNA TGTGCCAGCAGTTTGGACAGCGCCAGGGCTTTCTTT. Translated: CASSLDSARAFF.

There are a few counts of this clonotype. The chain uses TRBV20-1 and TRBJ2-7, with D possibly being TRBD1 (6 bases). The V gene lost 5 bases and the J gene lost 6 bases, with 14 bases spanning the gap. CDR3 length equals 12 residues. Germline V gene lookup returns CDR1 DFQATT and CDR2 SNEGSKA (reference sequence). In DNA form, the CDR3 reads TGCAGTGCTGGGACAAAAGGCTGCGAGCAGTACTTC. It specifies CSAGTKGCEQYF.

Of note for this clonotype: This may arise from a read error, as a much more abundant clone is one base away. The chain employs TRBV29-1 and TRBJ1-2; D is perhaps TRBD1 (5 bases). The CDR3 length is 13 residues. Per the germline V gene, CDR1 is SQVTM and CDR2 is ANQGSEA. The CDR3 here is CSDTTGPNYGHTF. Here the CDR3 DNA reads TGCAGCGATACCACAGGCCCTAACTATGGCCACACCTTC.

This clonotype has ten or more counts. The chain joins TRBV6-2 or TRBV6-3 to TRBJ2-1, with D hard to call. CDR1 MNHEY and CDR2 SVGEGT come from the germline V gene. CDR3 length: 16 amino acids. V shed 9 bases and J shed 4 bases, with 22 bases lying between them. DNA of the CDR3: TGTGCCAGTCACTACTTCAGCCGACTCCTTTACAATGAGCAGTTCTTC. Amino acids: CASHYFSRLLYNEQFF.

The chain couples TRBV18 to TRBJ2-7; 8 bases are a match to TRBD1. The CDR3 is 15 amino acids. Germline V lookup: CDR1 KGHSH, CDR2 LQKENI. V was clipped by 10 bases and J by 2 bases; unmatched bases: 13. CDR3 loop: CATSKGQAIPYEQYF. The CDR3 coding sequence is TGTGCCACCTCGAAGGGACAGGCAATACCCTACGAGCAGTACTTC.

Of note for this clonotype: A read error may produce the germline difference seen at one junction end. The rearrangement links TRBV9 to TRBJ2-1; 8 bases are a match to TRBD2. Germline CDR1 is SGDLS and CDR2 is YYNGEE. This CDR3 region has 15 residues. CDR3 sequence (DNA): TGTGCCGGCAGCGCCACGGGGGGGCCGTGCAATGAGCAGTTCTTC. As protein: CAGSATGGPCNEQFF.